Listed below are T cell receptor beta chains from one sample, sequenced in a study of post-analysis software for immune sequencing data. MiXCR, applied by TCRdb to the PCR reads, yields one record per CDR3 protein. The data show fewer than 700,000 distinct CDR3 sequences, roughly 40% seen once. Sequenced: blood. These receptor sequences come from a girl between 10 and 17 years old with multiple sclerosis. The CDR3 runs from the conserved cysteine through the conserved F or W. Fields, in order: J gene, V gene, D gene, clone size, CDR3 DNA, CDR3 protein. The D gene is left open where the match is weak. The listing skips clone size in some rows; elsewhere it reads once, few, many or a size class.

j_gene: TRBJ1-6
v_gene: TRBV7-2
d_gene: TRBD1
abundance: NA
CDR3nt: TGTGCCAGCAGCTCATACCCCGGGACAGGGGGCCGATATAATTCACCCCTCCACTTT
CDR3aa: CASSSYPGTGGRYNSPLHF

j_gene: TRBJ2-1
v_gene: TRBV6-5
d_gene: TRBD2
abundance: NA
CDR3nt: TGTGCCAGCAGTTGGCGGGAGGGATCCTACAATGAGCAGTTCTTC
CDR3aa: CASSWREGSYNEQFF

j_gene: TRBJ2-7
v_gene: TRBV10-3
d_gene: NA
abundance: NA
CDR3nt: TGTGCCATCAGTGGGCCGCTTAATGACCGAGCCTCCTACGAGCAGTACTTC
CDR3aa: CAISGPLNDRASYEQYF

j_gene: TRBJ2-7
v_gene: TRBV10-2
d_gene: NA
abundance: NA
CDR3nt: TGCGCCAGCATAGGGGGGCCCGGAGGGGAGCAGTACTTC
CDR3aa: CASIGGPGGEQYF

j_gene: TRBJ2-1
v_gene: TRBV7-9
d_gene: TRBD1
abundance: NA
CDR3nt: TGTGCCAGCAGCTACTATACAGGGGGCTCTTACAATGAGCAGTTCTTC
CDR3aa: CASSYYTGGSYNEQFF

j_gene: TRBJ1-2
v_gene: TRBV29-1
d_gene: NA
abundance: NA
CDR3nt: TGCAGCGTGCCGAGGGGTGGCTACACCTTC
CDR3aa: CSVPRGGYTF

j_gene: TRBJ2-7
v_gene: TRBV6-2/TRBV6-3
d_gene: NA
abundance: NA
CDR3nt: TGTGCCAGCAGTTTTGCCCCGGGTGAGCTCCTTTACGAGCAGTACTTC
CDR3aa: CASSFAPGELLYEQYF

j_gene: TRBJ2-5
v_gene: TRBV6-5
d_gene: NA
abundance: few
CDR3nt: TGTGCCAGCAGTCAAGGGGGGGAGGAGACCCAGTACTTC
CDR3aa: CASSQGGEETQYF

j_gene: TRBJ2-1
v_gene: TRBV12-3/TRBV12-4
d_gene: TRBD2
abundance: NA
CDR3nt: TGTGCCAGCAGTTCGACTAGCGGGAGTTCTGAGCAGTTCTTC
CDR3aa: CASSSTSGSSEQFF

j_gene: TRBJ2-1
v_gene: TRBV4-1
d_gene: TRBD2
abundance: few
CDR3nt: TGCGCCAGCAGCCAAGATCCGGGGGGCTCCTACAATGAGCAGTTCTTC
CDR3aa: CASSQDPGGSYNEQFF

j_gene: TRBJ2-7
v_gene: TRBV12-3/TRBV12-4
d_gene: NA
abundance: NA
CDR3nt: TGTGCCAGCAGTTTAGAACTGACAGCCAACGAGCAGTACTTC
CDR3aa: CASSLELTANEQYF

j_gene: TRBJ2-7
v_gene: TRBV4-2
d_gene: NA
abundance: few
CDR3nt: TGTGCCAGCAGCCAAGGGGAACCCAGCTACGAGCAGTACTTC
CDR3aa: CASSQGEPSYEQYF

j_gene: TRBJ2-4
v_gene: TRBV27
d_gene: NA
abundance: few
CDR3nt: TGTGCCAGCAGTTCCCCCAGGGCCCCCAAAAACATTCAGTACTTC
CDR3aa: CASSSPRAPKNIQYF

j_gene: TRBJ2-7
v_gene: TRBV5-1
d_gene: NA
abundance: NA
CDR3nt: TGCGCCAGCAGTACGGGAGCCTTGGGCTACAATGAGCAGTACTTC
CDR3aa: CASSTGALGYNEQYF

j_gene: TRBJ2-5
v_gene: TRBV5-1
d_gene: TRBD2
abundance: few
CDR3nt: TGCGCCAGCAGCATCGGACTAGCGAATGAGCAGTACTTC
CDR3aa: CASSIGLANEQYF

j_gene: TRBJ2-7
v_gene: TRBV25-1
d_gene: NA
abundance: few
CDR3nt: TGTGCCAGCAAGGTCGGGAGGCAGTACTTC
CDR3aa: CASKVGRQYF

j_gene: TRBJ1-1
v_gene: TRBV29-1
d_gene: NA
abundance: NA
CDR3nt: TGCAGCGTTTATAAGGGAGGAGGCACTGAAGCTTTCTTT
CDR3aa: CSVYKGGGTEAFF

j_gene: TRBJ2-5
v_gene: TRBV20-1
d_gene: NA
abundance: NA
CDR3nt: TGCAGTGCTAGAGATCCCACCGGGGCCCAAGAGACCCAGTACTTC
CDR3aa: CSARDPTGAQETQYF

j_gene: TRBJ2-1
v_gene: TRBV6-5
d_gene: TRBD1
abundance: NA
CDR3nt: TGTGCCAGCAGCCAGGGACAGGTTGCAAACAATGAGCAGTTCTTC
CDR3aa: CASSQGQVANNEQFF

j_gene: TRBJ1-1
v_gene: TRBV12-3/TRBV12-4
d_gene: NA
abundance: few
CDR3nt: TGTGCCAGCAGACATACAGGGAGGGGAGGCATTCTACGGGGCATGAACACTGAAGCTTTCTTT
CDR3aa: CASRHTGRGGILRGMNTEAFF

j_gene: TRBJ2-7
v_gene: TRBV5-1
d_gene: NA
abundance: NA
CDR3nt: TGCGCCAGCAGCCTCCTCCCCCGACTACTTGACTTAAAGGCCTACGAGCAGTACTTC
CDR3aa: CASSLLPRLLDLKAYEQYF

j_gene: TRBJ1-1
v_gene: TRBV6-5
d_gene: NA
abundance: NA
CDR3nt: TGTGCCAGCAGTGGACTGGTGGGTGAAGCTTTCTTT
CDR3aa: CASSGLVGEAFF

j_gene: TRBJ2-3
v_gene: TRBV5-1
d_gene: NA
abundance: NA
CDR3nt: TGCGCCAGCAGCTTCCAGAGCACAGGTACGCAGTATTTT
CDR3aa: CASSFQSTGTQYF

j_gene: TRBJ2-1
v_gene: TRBV5-1
d_gene: TRBD2
abundance: many
CDR3nt: TGCGCCAGCAGCGGGACTAGCGGGGGGTTTGAGCAGTTCTTC
CDR3aa: CASSGTSGGFEQFF

j_gene: TRBJ2-7
v_gene: TRBV11-2
d_gene: NA
abundance: NA
CDR3nt: TGTGCCAGCAGCGGGCAGGTTGGTGGGGCCGAGCAGTACTTC
CDR3aa: CASSGQVGGAEQYF

j_gene: TRBJ2-5
v_gene: TRBV20-1
d_gene: TRBD2
abundance: few
CDR3nt: TGCAGTGCTAGCCGTCGTAGCGGGGGCGGGGAGACCCAGTACTTC
CDR3aa: CSASRRSGGGETQYF

j_gene: TRBJ2-7
v_gene: TRBV12-3/TRBV12-4
d_gene: TRBD1
abundance: NA
CDR3nt: TGTGCCAGCAGTCGCTCGCCGGACAGGGACAGGGGCGAGCAGTACTTC
CDR3aa: CASSRSPDRDRGEQYF

j_gene: TRBJ2-7
v_gene: TRBV5-1
d_gene: NA
abundance: few
CDR3nt: TGCGCCAGCAGCTCGCGCGGAGGGGGCCTCTACGAGCAGTACTTC
CDR3aa: CASSSRGGGLYEQYF

j_gene: TRBJ1-4
v_gene: TRBV7-2
d_gene: NA
abundance: few
CDR3nt: TGTGCCAGCAGCTTCCCACAGGGAACCGAAAAACTGTTTTTT
CDR3aa: CASSFPQGTEKLFF

j_gene: TRBJ1-1
v_gene: TRBV7-6
d_gene: NA
abundance: NA
CDR3nt: TGTGCCAGCAGCTTCCAGGGGCCGAACACTGAAGCTTTCTTT
CDR3aa: CASSFQGPNTEAFF

j_gene: TRBJ2-7
v_gene: TRBV24-1
d_gene: NA
abundance: NA
CDR3nt: TGTGCCACCAGTGATGGAGGGGGAGTTGGCTACGAGCAGTACTTC
CDR3aa: CATSDGGGVGYEQYF

j_gene: TRBJ2-3
v_gene: TRBV20-1
d_gene: TRBD2
abundance: NA
CDR3nt: TGCAGTGCTAGAGCTCTCCTTCAAGCGGGGGGCCGGTCCACAGATACGCAGTATTTT
CDR3aa: CSARALLQAGGRSTDTQYF

j_gene: TRBJ1-1
v_gene: TRBV12-3/TRBV12-4
d_gene: NA
abundance: NA
CDR3nt: TGTGCCAGCAGTCCTTCCGGGTTGGGAACTGAAGCTTTCTTT
CDR3aa: CASSPSGLGTEAFF